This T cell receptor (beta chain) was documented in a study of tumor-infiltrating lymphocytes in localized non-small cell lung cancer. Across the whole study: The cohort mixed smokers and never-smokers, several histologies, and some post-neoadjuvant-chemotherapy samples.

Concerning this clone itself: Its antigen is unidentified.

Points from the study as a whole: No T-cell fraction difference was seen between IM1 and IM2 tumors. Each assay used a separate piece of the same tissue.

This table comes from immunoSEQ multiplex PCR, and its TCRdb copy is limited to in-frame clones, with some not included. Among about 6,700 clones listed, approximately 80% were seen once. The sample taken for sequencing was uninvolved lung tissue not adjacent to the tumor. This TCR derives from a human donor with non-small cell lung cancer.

The CDR3 here is CASSVEVGGQETQYF. CDR3 bases: TGTGCCAGCAGCGTAGAGGTGGGGGGCCAAGAGACCCAGTACTTC. The J gene is TRBJ2-5, the V gene TRBV9; weak D call: TRBD2 (6 bases). Per germline, CDR1 SGDLS and CDR2 YYNGEE. V gave up 0 bases and J gave up 1 base, with 10 bases separating them. This CDR3 region has 15 residues.